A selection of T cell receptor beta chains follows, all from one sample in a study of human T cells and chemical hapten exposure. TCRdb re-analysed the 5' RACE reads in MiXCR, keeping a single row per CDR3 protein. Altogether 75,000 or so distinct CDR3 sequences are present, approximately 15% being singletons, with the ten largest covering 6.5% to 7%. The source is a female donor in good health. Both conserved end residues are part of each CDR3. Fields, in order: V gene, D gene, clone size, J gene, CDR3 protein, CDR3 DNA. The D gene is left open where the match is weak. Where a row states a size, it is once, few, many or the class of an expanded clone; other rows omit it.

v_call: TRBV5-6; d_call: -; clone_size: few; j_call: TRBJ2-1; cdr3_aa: CASSLGVGNEQFF; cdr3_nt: TGTGCCAGCAGCTTGGGAGTGGGGAATGAGCAGTTCTTC
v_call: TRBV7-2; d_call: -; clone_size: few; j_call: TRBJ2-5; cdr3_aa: CASSLVGRGQETQYF; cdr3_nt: TGTGCCAGCAGCTTAGTAGGCAGAGGACAAGAGACCCAGTACTTC
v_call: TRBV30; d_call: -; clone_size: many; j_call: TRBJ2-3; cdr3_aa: CAWGRTPSTDTQYF; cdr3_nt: TGTGCCTGGGGCAGGACTCCCAGCACAGATACGCAGTATTTT
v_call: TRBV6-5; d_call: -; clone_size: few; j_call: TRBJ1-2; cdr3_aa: CASTAKPTNYGYTF; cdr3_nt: TGTGCCAGCACTGCGAAGCCAACTAACTATGGCTACACCTTC
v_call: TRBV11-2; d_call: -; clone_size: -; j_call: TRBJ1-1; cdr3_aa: CASSLDGSGMVEAFF; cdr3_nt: TGTGCCAGCAGCTTAGATGGCTCGGGTATGGTTGAAGCTTTCTTT
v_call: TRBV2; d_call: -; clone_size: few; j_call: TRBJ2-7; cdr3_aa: CASSRGGGTYEQYF; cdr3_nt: TGTGCCAGCAGTCGGGGTGGGGGGACCTACGAGCAGTACTTC
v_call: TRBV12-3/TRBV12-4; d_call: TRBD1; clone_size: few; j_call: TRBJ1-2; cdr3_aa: CASTIWTGKSYGYTF; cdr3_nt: TGTGCCAGCACGATATGGACAGGGAAGAGCTATGGCTACACCTTC
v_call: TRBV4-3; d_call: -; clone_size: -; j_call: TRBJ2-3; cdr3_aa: CASSQDGLFDRKASAGQYF; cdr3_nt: TGCGCCAGCAGCCAAGATGGGCTGTTTGACAGGAAGGCAAGCGCAGGGCAGTATTTT
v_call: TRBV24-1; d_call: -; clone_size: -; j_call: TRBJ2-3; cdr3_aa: CATSDPTGTDTQYF; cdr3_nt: TGTGCCACCAGTGATCCGACGGGCACAGATACGCAGTATTTT
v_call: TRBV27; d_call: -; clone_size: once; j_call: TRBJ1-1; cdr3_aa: CASSLISRGDTEAFF; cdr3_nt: TGTGCCAGCAGTTTAATTTCCAGGGGCGACACTGAAGCTTTCTTT
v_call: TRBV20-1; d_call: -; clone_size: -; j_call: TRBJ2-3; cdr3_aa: CSARDPSLRSGADTQYF; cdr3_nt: TGCAGTGCTAGAGATCCGTCGTTGCGGTCGGGGGCAGATACGCAGTATTTT
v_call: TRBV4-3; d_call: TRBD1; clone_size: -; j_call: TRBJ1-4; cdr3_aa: CASSQDNPGTANEKLFF; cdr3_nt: TGCGCCAGCAGCCAGGACAACCCCGGGACAGCTAATGAAAAACTGTTTTTT
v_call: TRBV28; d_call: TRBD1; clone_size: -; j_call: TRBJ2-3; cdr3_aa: CANKDRGCTDTQYF; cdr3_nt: TGTGCCAATAAGGACAGGGGGTGCACAGATACGCAGTATTTT
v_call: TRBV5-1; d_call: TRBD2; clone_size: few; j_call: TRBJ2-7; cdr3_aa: CASSLVVAGSYEQYF; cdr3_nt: TGCGCCAGCAGCTTGGTGGTAGCGGGATCTTACGAGCAGTACTTC
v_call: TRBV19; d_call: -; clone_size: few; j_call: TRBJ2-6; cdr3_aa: CASSSRVGLSGANVLTF; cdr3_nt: TGTGCCAGTAGTAGTCGTGTAGGACTCTCGGGGGCCAACGTCCTGACTTTC
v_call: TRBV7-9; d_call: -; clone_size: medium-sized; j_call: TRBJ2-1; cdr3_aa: CASLAANEQFF; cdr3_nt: TGTGCCAGTTTAGCGGCCAATGAGCAGTTCTTC
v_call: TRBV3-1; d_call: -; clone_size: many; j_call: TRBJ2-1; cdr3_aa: CASSQEPGPYNEQFF; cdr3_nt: TGTGCCAGCAGCCAAGAACCCGGGCCCTACAATGAGCAGTTCTTC
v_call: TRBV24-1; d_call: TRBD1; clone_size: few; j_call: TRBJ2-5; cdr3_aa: CATSDFGQGKETQYF; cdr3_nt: TGTGCCACCAGTGATTTCGGACAGGGAAAAGAGACCCAGTACTTC
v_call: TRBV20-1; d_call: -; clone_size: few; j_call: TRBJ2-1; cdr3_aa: CSLRPYNEQFF; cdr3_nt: TGCAGCTTACGACCCTACAATGAGCAGTTCTTC
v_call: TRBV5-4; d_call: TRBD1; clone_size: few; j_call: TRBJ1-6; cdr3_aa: CASSKPTGPDSPLHF; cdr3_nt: TGTGCCAGCAGCAAACCGACAGGGCCAGATTCACCCCTCCACTTT
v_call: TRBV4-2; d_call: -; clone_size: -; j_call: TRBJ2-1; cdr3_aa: CASSQEFEQVYNEQFF; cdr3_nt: TGTGCCAGCAGCCAAGAGTTTGAACAGGTCTACAATGAGCAGTTCTTC
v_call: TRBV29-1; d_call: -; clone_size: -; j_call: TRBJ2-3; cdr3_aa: CSVDGAPIASTDTQYF; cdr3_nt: TGCAGCGTCGATGGGGCACCGATTGCTAGCACAGATACGCAGTATTTT
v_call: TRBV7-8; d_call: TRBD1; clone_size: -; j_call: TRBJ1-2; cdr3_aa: CASSLVGQVGYGYTF; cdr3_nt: TGTGCCAGCAGCTTAGTCGGACAGGTTGGCTATGGCTACACCTTC
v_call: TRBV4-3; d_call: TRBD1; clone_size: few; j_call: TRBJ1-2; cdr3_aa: CASSQETGGGYTF; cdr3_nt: TGCGCCAGCAGCCAAGAGACAGGGGGGGGCTACACCTTC
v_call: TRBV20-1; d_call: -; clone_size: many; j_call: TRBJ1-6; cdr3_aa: CSAVQGQSPLHF; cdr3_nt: TGCAGTGCTGTTCAGGGGCAGTCACCCCTCCACTTT